This T cell receptor (beta chain) was observed in a study of CD8 T cells in Susac syndrome. In blood CD8+ and CD4+ T cells, TCR beta underwent sequencing. Isolation of CD8+ and CD4+ T cells was performed negatively, whereas enrichment of TEMRA cells was done by FACS. Reverse transcription of about 0.5 to 1 ug RNA used random hexamers. The CDR3 of TCR beta was amplified by immunoSEQ multiplex PCR across 54 Vbeta and 13 Jbeta. One entry per CDR3 protein results from TCRdb running MiXCR on the immunoSEQ multiplex PCR reads. This sample has about 400,000 distinct CDR3 sequences, with approximately 85% found just once. Germline V gives CDR1 MNHEY, CDR2 SMNVEV (reference sequence). This CDR3 is 17 amino acids long. J lost 0 bases, V lost 7 bases, and 6 bases had no gene match.

This sequence joins TRBV27 and TRBJ2-1, with 13 bases fitting TRBD2. The sample taken for sequencing was CD8+ T cells from PBMCs. The sequence derives from a human donor with multiple sclerosis. CDR3 nucleotide sequence: TGTGCCAGCACCCCAACTAGCGGGAGGGTCTCCTACAATGAGCAGTTCTTC. Its protein product is CASTPTSGRVSYNEQFF.